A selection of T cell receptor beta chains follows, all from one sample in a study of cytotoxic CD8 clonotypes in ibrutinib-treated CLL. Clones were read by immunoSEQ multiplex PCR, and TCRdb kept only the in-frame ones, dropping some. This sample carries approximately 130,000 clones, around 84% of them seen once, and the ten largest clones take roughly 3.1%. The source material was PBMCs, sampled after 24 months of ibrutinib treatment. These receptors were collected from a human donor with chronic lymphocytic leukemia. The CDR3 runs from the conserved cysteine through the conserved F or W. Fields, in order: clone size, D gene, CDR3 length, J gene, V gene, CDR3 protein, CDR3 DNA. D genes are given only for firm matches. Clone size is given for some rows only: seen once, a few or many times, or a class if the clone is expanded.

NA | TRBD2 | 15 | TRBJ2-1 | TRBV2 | CASRKEGLAGDEQFF | TGTGCCAGCAGGAAGGAGGGACTAGCGGGGGATGAGCAGTTCTTC
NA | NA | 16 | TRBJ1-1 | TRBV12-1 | CASSPTGTGLVTEAFF | TGTGCCAGCAGCCCGACCGGGACAGGATTGGTCACTGAAGCTTTCTTT
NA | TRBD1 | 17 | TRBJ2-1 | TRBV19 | CASSILGTGKVTNEQFF | TGTGCCAGTAGTATTCTCGGGACAGGTAAAGTTACCAATGAGCAGTTCTTC
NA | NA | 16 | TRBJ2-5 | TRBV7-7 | CASSVGPVSWQETQYF | TGTGCCAGCAGCGTGGGGCCGGTGTCCTGGCAAGAGACCCAGTACTTC
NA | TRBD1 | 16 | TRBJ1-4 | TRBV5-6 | CASSLVLGQGDEKLFF | TGTGCCAGCAGCTTGGTATTGGGACAGGGGGATGAAAAACTGTTTTTT
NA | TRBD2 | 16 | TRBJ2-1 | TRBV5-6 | CASKKVAGVLYNEQFF | TGTGCCAGCAAGAAAGTAGCGGGGGTGCTCTACAATGAGCAGTTCTTC
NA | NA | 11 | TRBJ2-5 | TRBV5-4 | CASSLRETQYF | TGTGCCAGCAGCTTAAGGGAGACCCAGTACTTC
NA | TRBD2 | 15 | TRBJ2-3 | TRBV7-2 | CASSLAPGGTDTQYF | TGTGCCAGCAGCTTAGCTCCGGGGGGTACAGATACGCAGTATTTT
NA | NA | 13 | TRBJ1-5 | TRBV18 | CASSLESNQPQHF | TGTGCCAGCTCACTTGAGAGCAATCAGCCCCAGCATTTT
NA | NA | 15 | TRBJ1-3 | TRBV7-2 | CASSRTGTPGNTIYF | TGTGCCAGCAGCCGAACCGGGACACCCGGAAACACCATATATTTT
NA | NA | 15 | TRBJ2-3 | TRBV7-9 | CASSLGWTGTDTQYF | TGTGCCAGCAGCTTAGGGTGGACAGGCACAGATACGCAGTATTTT
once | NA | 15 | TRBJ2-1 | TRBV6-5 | CASSYSVDLYNEQFF | TGTGCCAGCAGTTACTCGGTGGACCTCTACAATGAGCAGTTCTTC
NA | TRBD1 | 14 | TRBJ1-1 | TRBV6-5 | CASSYGDRGAEAFF | TGTGCCAGCAGTTACGGGGACAGGGGAGCTGAAGCTTTCTTT
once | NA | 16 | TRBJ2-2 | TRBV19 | CASSASQGASTGELFF | TGTGCCAGTAGTGCCAGTCAAGGGGCCAGCACCGGGGAGCTGTTTTTT
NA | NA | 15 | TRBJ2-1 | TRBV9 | CASSVQGNSYNEQFF | TGTGCCAGCAGCGTCCAGGGAAACTCCTACAATGAGCAGTTCTTC